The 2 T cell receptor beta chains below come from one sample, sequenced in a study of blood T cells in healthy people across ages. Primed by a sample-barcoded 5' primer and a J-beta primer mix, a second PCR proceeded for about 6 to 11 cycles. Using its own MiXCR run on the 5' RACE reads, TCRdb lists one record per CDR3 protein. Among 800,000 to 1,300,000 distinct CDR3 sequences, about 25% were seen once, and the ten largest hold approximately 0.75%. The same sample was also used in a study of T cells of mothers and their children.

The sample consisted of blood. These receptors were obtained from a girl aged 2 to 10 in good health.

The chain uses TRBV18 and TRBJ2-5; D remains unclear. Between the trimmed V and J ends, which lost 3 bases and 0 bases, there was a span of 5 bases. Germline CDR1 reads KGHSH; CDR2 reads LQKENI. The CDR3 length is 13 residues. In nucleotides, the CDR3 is TGTGCCAGCTCACCCCTGTACCAAGAGACCCAGTACTTC. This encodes CASSPLYQETQYF. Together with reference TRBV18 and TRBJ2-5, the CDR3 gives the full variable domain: NAGVMQNPRHLVRRRGQEARLRCSPMKGHSHVYWYRQLPEEGLKFMVYLQKENIIDESGMPKERFSAEFPKEGPSILRIQQVVRGDSAAYFCASSPLYQETQYFGPGTRLLVL.

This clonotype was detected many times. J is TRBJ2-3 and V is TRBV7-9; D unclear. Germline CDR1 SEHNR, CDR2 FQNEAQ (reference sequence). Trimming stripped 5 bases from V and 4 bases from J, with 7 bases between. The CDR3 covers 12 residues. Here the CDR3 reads CASSLPADTQYF. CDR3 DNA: TGTGCCAGCAGCCTCCCAGCAGATACGCAGTATTTT.